This entry describes one T cell receptor beta chain. The sample is drawn from a study of blood T cells in healthy people across ages. Using a J-beta primer mix together with a sample-barcoded 5' primer, a second PCR was run for roughly 6 to 11 cycles. TCRdb analysed the 5' RACE reads with MiXCR anew, one entry per CDR3 protein. The data hold about 2 million distinct CDR3 sequences, with less than 50% observed a single time. Sequenced input: blood. The origin of this receptor is a woman in her 40s in good health.

The CDR3 protein is CSARGETVTSTDTQYF. In DNA form, the CDR3 reads TGCAGTGCTAGAGGCGAGACAGTAACTAGCACAGATACGCAGTATTTT. The chain links TRBV20-1 to TRBJ2-3, with D perhaps TRBD1 (5 bases). The CDR3 has 16 amino acids. Trimming cost V 1 base and J 0 bases, with 14 bases left between them. Germline CDR1 DFQATT, CDR2 SNEGSKA (reference sequence).